The sequence of this T cell receptor beta chain was determined in a study of T-cell memory formation after mild COVID-19. The study's findings and limits: Some clones that responded were present in memory (sampled pre-infection), which suggests cross-reactive memory joined.

A remark on this clonotype: Its antigen remains unidentified.

Constant-segment-primed 5'RACE gave TCR alpha and TCR beta cDNA libraries with sample barcodes and UMIs. Each CDR3 protein gets one entry after TCRdb re-called the 5' RACE reads with MiXCR. The sample lists about 410,000 distinct CDR3 sequences, 23% occurring once. The germline CDR1 and CDR2 sequences are SGHTA and FQGTGA. Between the trimmed V and J ends, which lost 2 bases and 3 bases, there was a span of 11 bases. The CDR3 has 15 amino acids. The sequenced material came from PBMCs or a T cell subset sorted from them (not recorded which). The genes are TRBV7-3 and TRBJ2-1; D not certain. This TCR was recovered from an adult woman who had mild COVID-19 (a few samples of this study predate the infection). Cell type and time point are not known. The CDR3 sequence is CASSLRGESYNEQFF. DNA for the CDR3: TGTGCCAGCAGCTTACGTGGGGAAAGCTACAATGAGCAGTTCTTC.